The text below deals with one TCR beta chain. This clonotype has a handful of counts. This receptor's antigen is unknown. One base away there is no much larger clone; base qualities are not given. This sample is drawn from a study of CD8+CD57+ T cells in acquired aplastic anemia (dated by TCRdb to the late 2010s). Regarding the research as a whole: On average, sorted CD4+ and CD8+ cells yielded about 3 ug of extracted DNA, with a range of 0.2 to 27.4 ug. A CD8+CD57+ expansion meant a frequency higher than the mean frequency seen in healthy subjects.

Study-wide conclusions, independent of this receptor: No significant difference in CD8+ Simpson's diversity was found between patients and healthy controls (P=0.060). Although around 30 CD8+ CDR3 sequences were shared by patients and controls, these sequences appeared highly expressed in patients and within the immunodominant clones of patients.

Looking up the germline V gene yields CDR1 MNHEY and CDR2 SVGAGI. The CDR3 numbers 15 residues from cysteine through phenylalanine. The only DNA kept is the CDR3, 45 bases in frame from the first base. Relative to germline, V is 7 bases shorter and J is 1 base shorter, with 17 bases between their ends. Genomic DNA was used as template for profiling of TCR beta VDJ combinations and CDR3 sequences. An Illumina HiSeq 2000 was used for TCR repertoire sequencing. In the original analysis: TRBV/TRBJ rearrangement plots, CDR3 size and DJ length profiles, and Simpson's diversity index were used to evaluate the repertoires. The most abundant DNA sequence in the deep sequencing data was defined as the immunodominant clone. CDR3 amino acid sequences were screened for sharing across subjects and compared with published repertoires and the VDJdb database. TCRdb trimmed public reads at Q25 via fastp, called clones via MiXCR and kept in-frame beta chains. Rows merge per CDR3 protein into single entries with the most common DNA and genes. These V and J calls are TCRdb output, not the study's own analysis. Across this sample there are about 250,000 distinct CDR3 sequences, with approximately 50% seen only once. The top ten hold about 7.8% of the sample.

Expansion of CD8+CD57+ cells had been shown by flow cytometry in the patients chosen for sequencing. Severe acquired aplastic anemia was diagnosed in all patients according to International Study of Aplastic Anemia and Agranulocytosis and Camitta criteria. No patient had received any therapy when blood was sampled. In the study, sorted CD4+ and CD8+ blood T cells from patients with severe aplastic anemia and from healthy subjects underwent deep sequencing of TCR repertoires. Patients were enrolled in the USA under clinicaltrials.gov protocols 00001620, 01623167, 00001397, 00071045, 00081523 and 00961064. Ficoll-Paque density gradient centrifugation was used to isolate peripheral blood mononuclear cells. Before DNA extraction, CD4+ and CD8+ T cells were sorted with FACS or magnetic beads.

Sequencing used sorted CD4+, CD8+, or CD8+CD57+ T cells (not recorded which) from PBMCs. Rearrangement joined TRBV6-5 to TRBJ2-7; the D gene is not confidently resolved. The clonotype originates from a human donor with aplastic anemia. The CDR3 in this case is CASKGRSPWSYEQYF. The sequenced DNA is TGTGCCAGCAAAGGCAGGAGCCCGTGGTCCTACGAGCAGTACTTC.